The clone carrying this TCR beta chain was counted between two and nine times. Its antigen is not identified. It was with a sample-barcoded 5' primer and a J-beta primer mix that a second PCR of roughly 6 to 11 cycles was run. TCRdb re-analysed the 5' RACE reads in MiXCR, keeping a single row per CDR3 protein. The table lists around 1,600,000 distinct CDR3 sequences, roughly 43% of them singletons. Drawn from each donor were 8.5 to 10 milliliters of peripheral blood. Extractions gave at least 5.5 micrograms of total RNA per sample. These data originate in a study of blood T cells in healthy people across ages. The study, taken as a whole, reports: Estimated diversity across one million T cells was deemed an underestimate. Leaving the PBMCs unsorted stopped any conclusive comparison of naive versus antigen-experienced cells.

Germline V gene data show CDR1 as PRHDT and CDR2 as FYEKMQ (reference sequence). CDR3 length: 14 amino acids. After removal of 10 bases from V and 5 bases from J, the junction contained 11 bases not matched to a gene. V and J are TRBV13 and TRBJ2-1, with 7 positions matching TRBD2. The specimen sequenced was blood. The receptor was isolated from a woman aged 18 to 35 in good health. CDR3 in amino acids: CATRRAGRNNEQFF. CDR3 in DNA: TGTGCCACCCGGCGAGCGGGGCGTAACAATGAGCAGTTCTTC.